Relative to its sample, the clone carrying this T cell receptor beta chain is medium-sized. The CDR3 runs 14 residues. Germline V gene data show CDR1 as SGHVS and CDR2 as FNYEAQ. V dropped 3 bases and J dropped 5; count of bases not matched to a gene: 3. An oligonucleotide containing a UMI was ligated to the 3' end of TCR cDNA. This sample was included in a study of naive and memory T cell subsets. Amplification of ligated cDNA took four PCR rounds with SP2 and nested alpha and beta constant primers. TCRdb fed the 5' RACE reads into MiXCR, producing one record per CDR3 protein. The sample includes fewer than 40,000 distinct CDR3 sequences, approximately 15% of them seen just once.

The source of this sequence is a female donor in good health. The rearrangement links TRBV7-6 to TRBJ1-1; 10 positions agree with TRBD1. CDR3 in amino acids: CASSLDRGKTEAFF. The CDR3 DNA is TGTGCCAGCAGCTTGGACAGGGGGAAAACTGAAGCTTTCTTT. Complete variable domain (other parts from reference TRBV7-6 and TRBJ1-1): GAGVSQSPRYKVTKRGQDVALRCDPISGHVSLYWYRQALGQGPEFLTYFNYEAQQDKSGLPNDRFSAERPEGSISTLTIQRTEQRDSAMYRCASSLDRGKTEAFFGQGTRLTVV.